The 2 T cell receptor beta chains given below trace back to one sample, sequenced in a study of T cell responses to AZD1222 COVID-19 vaccine. Profiling relied on immunoSEQ multiplex PCR, and the TCRdb table lists in-frame clones only, not all of them. Of 120,000 or so clones detected, roughly 82% appear once; the ten largest clones hold roughly a quarter. The material was peripheral blood, obtained 28 days after the second AZD1222 dose. The receptor set was obtained from an adult who received the AZD1222 COVID-19 vaccine.

This chain connects TRBV5-5 to TRBJ1-6; D might be TRBD1 (6 bases). Trimming took off 6 bases at V and 13 bases at J, with 23 bases between the two ends. This CDR3 spans 15 amino acids. Germline assignment: CDR1 SGHKS and CDR2 YYEKEE (reference sequence). CDR3 region: CASTPQTGPRTPLHF. CDR3 coding DNA: TGTGCCAGCACCCCCCAAACAGGGCCGAGAACGCCCCTCCACTTT.

The chain uses TRBV5-1 and TRBJ2-6, with TRBD1 matching over 9 bases. The CDR3 loop spans 18 amino acids. V lost 0 bases to trimming and J lost 0 bases; unmatched junction nucleotides: 4. Germline CDR1 SGHRS, CDR2 YFSETQ. CDR3 sequence (DNA): TGCGCCAGCAGCTTGGCCACAGGGGGCCCCTCTGGGGCCAACGTCCTGACTTTC. Protein product: CASSLATGGPSGANVLTF. Variable domain in full (rest from reference TRBV5-1 and TRBJ2-6): KAGVTQTPRYLIKTRGQQVTLSCSPISGHRSVSWYQQTPGQGLQFLFEYFSETQRNKGNFPGRFSGRQFSNSRSEMNVSTLELGDSALYLCASSLATGGPSGANVLTFGAGSRLTVL.